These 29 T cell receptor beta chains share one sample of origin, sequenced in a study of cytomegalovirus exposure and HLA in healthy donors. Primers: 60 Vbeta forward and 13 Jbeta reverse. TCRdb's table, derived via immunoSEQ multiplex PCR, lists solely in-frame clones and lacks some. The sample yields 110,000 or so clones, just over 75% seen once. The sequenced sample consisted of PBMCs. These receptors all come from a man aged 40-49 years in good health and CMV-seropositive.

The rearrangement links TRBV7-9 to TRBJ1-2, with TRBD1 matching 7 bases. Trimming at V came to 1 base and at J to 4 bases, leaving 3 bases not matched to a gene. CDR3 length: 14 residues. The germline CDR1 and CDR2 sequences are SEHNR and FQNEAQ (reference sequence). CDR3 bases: TGTGCCAGCAGCTTAGGGGGACAGCTCTATGGCTACACCTTC. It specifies CASSLGGQLYGYTF.

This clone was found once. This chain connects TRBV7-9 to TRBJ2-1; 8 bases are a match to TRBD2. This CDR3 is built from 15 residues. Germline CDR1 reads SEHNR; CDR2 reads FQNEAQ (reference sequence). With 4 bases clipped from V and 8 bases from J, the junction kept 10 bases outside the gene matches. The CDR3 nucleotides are TGTGCCAGCAGCTCCGGGACTAGGCCCGACGATGAGCAGTTCTTC. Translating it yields CASSSGTRPDDEQFF. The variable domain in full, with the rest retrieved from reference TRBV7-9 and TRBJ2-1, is DTGVSQNPRHKITKRGQNVTFRCDPISEHNRLYWYRQTLGQGPEFLTYFQNEAQLEKSRLLSDRFSAERPKGSFSTLEIQRTEQGDSAMYLCASSSGTRPDDEQFFGPGTRLTVL.

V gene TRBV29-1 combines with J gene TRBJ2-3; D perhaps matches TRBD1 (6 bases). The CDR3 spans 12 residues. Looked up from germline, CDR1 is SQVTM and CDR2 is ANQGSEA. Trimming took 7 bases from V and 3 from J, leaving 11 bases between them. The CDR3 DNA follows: TGCAGCGGCAGGGGTATGACAGATACGCAGTATTTT. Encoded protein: CSGRGMTDTQYF.

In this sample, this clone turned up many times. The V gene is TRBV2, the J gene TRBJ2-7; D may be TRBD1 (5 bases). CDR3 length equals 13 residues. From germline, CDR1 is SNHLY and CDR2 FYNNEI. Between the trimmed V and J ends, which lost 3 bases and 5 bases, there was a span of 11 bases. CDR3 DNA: TGTGCCAGCAGTGAGTGGCAGGGAAACGAGCAGTACTTC. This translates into CASSEWQGNEQYF.

The CDR3 coding sequence is TGTGCCAGCGCCCGTTGGCAGGGAGGGGACGAGCAGTACTTC. It yields the protein CASARWQGGDEQYF. This chain joins TRBV27 and TRBJ2-7, with 7 bases aligning to TRBD2. V gave up 8 bases and J gave up 5 bases; unmatched junction bases: 12. The V gene's germline CDR1 is MNHEY and CDR2 SMNVEV (reference sequence). The CDR3 runs 14 residues.

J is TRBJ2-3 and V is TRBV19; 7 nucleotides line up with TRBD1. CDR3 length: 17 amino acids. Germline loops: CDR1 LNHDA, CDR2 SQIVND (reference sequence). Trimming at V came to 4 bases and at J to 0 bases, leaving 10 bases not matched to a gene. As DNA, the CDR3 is TGTGCCAGTAGTACCTACTCGACAGGGATAAGCACAGATACGCAGTATTTT. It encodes CASSTYSTGISTDTQYF.

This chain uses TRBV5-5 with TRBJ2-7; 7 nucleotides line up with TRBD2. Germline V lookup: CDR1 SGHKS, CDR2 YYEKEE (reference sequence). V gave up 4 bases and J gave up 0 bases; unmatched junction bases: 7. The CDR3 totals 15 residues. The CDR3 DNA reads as TGTGCCAGCAGCGCGGGACTACCACACTCCTACGAGCAGTACTTC. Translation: CASSAGLPHSYEQYF.

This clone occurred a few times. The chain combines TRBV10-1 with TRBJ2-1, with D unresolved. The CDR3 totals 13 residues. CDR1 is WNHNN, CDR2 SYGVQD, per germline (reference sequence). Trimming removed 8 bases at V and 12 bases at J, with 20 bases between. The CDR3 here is CASGTTLGSSQFF. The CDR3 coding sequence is TGCGCCAGCGGTACCACCCTAGGATCATCGCAGTTCTTC.

CDR3 DNA sequence: TGCGCCAGCAGCCAAGGACTAGATAACTACAATGAGCAGTTCTTC. Amino acid sequence: CASSQGLDNYNEQFF. The chain joins TRBV4-3 to TRBJ2-1; D possibly corresponds to TRBD2 (6 bases). Germline V gene data show CDR1 as LGHNA and CDR2 as YSLEER. CDR3 size: 15 residues. Trimming removed 1 base at V and 3 bases at J, with 10 bases between.

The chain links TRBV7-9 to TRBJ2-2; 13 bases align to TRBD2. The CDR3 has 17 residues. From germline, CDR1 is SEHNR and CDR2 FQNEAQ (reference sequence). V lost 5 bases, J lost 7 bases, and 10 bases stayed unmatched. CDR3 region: CASSLTYGTSGIGELFF. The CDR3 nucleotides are TGTGCCAGCAGCCTCACCTACGGGACTAGCGGGATCGGGGAGCTGTTTTTT. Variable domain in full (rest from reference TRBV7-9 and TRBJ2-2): DTGVSQNPRHKITKRGQNVTFRCDPISEHNRLYWYRQTLGQGPEFLTYFQNEAQLEKSRLLSDRFSAERPKGSFSTLEIQRTEQGDSAMYLCASSLTYGTSGIGELFFGEGSRLTVL.

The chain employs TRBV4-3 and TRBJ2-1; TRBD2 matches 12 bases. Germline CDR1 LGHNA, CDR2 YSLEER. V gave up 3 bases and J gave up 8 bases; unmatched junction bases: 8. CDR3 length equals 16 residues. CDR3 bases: TGCGCCAGCAGCCAGCGGGCTAGCGGGAGGGGGGATGAGCAGTTCTTC. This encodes CASSQRASGRGDEQFF.

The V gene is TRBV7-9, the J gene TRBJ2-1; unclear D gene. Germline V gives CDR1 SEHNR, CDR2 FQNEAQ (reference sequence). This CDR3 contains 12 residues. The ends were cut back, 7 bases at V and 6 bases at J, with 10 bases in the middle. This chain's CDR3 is CASTRVINEQFF. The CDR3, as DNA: TGTGCCAGCACCCGGGTGATCAATGAGCAGTTCTTC.

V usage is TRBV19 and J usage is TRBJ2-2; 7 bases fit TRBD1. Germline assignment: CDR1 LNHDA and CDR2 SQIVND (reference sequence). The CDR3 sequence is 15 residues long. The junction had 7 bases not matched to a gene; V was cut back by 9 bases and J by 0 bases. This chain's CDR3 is CASQKGTANTGELFF. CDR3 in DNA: TGTGCCAGCCAGAAGGGGACAGCGAACACCGGGGAGCTGTTTTTT.

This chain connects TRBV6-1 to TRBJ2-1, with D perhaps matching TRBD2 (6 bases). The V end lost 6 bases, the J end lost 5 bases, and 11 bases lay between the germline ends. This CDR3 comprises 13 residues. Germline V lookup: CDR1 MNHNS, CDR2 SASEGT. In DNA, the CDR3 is TGTGCCAGCAGAAGATGGGGGGACAATGAGCAGTTCTTC. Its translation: CASRRWGDNEQFF.

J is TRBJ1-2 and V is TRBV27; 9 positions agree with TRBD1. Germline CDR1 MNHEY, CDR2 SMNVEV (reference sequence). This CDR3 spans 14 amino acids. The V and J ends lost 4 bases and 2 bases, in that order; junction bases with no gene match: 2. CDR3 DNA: TGTGCCAGCAGTTCCGGACAGGGGAACTATGGCTACACCTTC. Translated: CASSSGQGNYGYTF.

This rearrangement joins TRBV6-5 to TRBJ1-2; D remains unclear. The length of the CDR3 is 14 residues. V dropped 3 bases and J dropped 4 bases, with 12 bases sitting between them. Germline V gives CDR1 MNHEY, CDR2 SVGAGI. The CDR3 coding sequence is TGTGCCAGCAGTTATGATGGCCAGTTCTATGGCTACACCTTC. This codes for CASSYDGQFYGYTF.

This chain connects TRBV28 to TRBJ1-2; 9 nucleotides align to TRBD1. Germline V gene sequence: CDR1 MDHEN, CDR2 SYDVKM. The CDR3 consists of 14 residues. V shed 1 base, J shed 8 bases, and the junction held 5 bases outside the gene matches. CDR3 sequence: CASSLLGQGGGYTF. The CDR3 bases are TGTGCCAGCAGTTTATTGGGACAGGGCGGCGGCTACACCTTC.

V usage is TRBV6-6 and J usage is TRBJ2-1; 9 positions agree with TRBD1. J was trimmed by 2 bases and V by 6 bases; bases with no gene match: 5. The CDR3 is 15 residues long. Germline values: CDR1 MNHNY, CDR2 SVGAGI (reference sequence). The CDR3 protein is CASRSGTGTYNEQFF. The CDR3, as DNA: TGTGCCAGCAGGTCCGGGACAGGGACCTACAATGAGCAGTTCTTC.

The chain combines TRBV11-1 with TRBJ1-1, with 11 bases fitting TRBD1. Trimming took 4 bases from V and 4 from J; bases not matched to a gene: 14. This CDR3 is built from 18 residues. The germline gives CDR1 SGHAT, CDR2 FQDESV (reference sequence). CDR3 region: CASSSPRTGGGLATEAFF. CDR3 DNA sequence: TGTGCCAGCAGCTCACCCAGGACAGGGGGCGGGTTAGCCACTGAAGCTTTCTTT.

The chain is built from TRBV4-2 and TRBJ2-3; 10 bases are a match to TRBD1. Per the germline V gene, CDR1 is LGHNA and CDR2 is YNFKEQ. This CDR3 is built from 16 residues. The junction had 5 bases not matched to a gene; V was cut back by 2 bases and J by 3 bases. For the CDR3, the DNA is TGTGCCAGCAGCCAAACCGGGACAGGGGCAACAGATACGCAGTATTTT. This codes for CASSQTGTGATDTQYF.

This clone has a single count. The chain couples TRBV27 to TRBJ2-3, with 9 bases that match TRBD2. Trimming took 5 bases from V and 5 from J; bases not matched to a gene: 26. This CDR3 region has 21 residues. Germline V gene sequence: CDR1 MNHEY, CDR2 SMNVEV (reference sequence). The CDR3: CASSPRTVIRLAEERGDTQYF. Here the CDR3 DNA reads TGTGCCAGCAGTCCTCGGACAGTGATAAGACTAGCGGAAGAGAGAGGAGATACGCAGTATTTT.

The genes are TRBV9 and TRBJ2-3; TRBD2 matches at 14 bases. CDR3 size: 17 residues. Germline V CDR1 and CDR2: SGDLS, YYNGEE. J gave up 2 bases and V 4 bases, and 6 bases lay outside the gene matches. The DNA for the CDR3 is TGTGCCAGCAGCCCGGGACTAGCGGGGGCCCTCACAGATACGCAGTATTTT. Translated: CASSPGLAGALTDTQYF.

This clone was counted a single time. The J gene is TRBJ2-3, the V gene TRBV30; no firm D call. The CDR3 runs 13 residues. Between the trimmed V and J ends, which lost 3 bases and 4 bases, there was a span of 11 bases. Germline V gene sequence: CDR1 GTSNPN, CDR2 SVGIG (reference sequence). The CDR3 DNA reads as TGTGCCTGGAGAGATCCGGGTCCAGATACGCAGTATTTT. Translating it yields CAWRDPGPDTQYF.

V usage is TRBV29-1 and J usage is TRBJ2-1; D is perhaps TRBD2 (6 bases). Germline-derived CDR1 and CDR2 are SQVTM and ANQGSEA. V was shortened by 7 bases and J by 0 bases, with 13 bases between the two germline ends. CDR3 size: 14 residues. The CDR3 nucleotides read TGCAGCGCCAACGGGGGATACTCCTACAATGAGCAGTTCTTC. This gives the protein CSANGGYSYNEQFF.

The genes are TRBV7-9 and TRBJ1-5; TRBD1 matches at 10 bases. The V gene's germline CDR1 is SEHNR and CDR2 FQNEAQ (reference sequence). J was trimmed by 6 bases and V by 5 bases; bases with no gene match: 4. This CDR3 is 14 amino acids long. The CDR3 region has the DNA TGTGCCAGCAGCGATGGGACAGGGGTTCAGCCCCAGCATTTT. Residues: CASSDGTGVQPQHF.

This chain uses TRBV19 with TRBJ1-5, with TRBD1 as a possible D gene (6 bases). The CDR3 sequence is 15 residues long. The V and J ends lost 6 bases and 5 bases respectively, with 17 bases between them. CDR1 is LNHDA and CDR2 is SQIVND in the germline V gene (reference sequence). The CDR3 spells CASRYGGVGDQPQHF. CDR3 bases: TGTGCCAGTAGATATGGGGGCGTCGGGGATCAGCCCCAGCATTTT.

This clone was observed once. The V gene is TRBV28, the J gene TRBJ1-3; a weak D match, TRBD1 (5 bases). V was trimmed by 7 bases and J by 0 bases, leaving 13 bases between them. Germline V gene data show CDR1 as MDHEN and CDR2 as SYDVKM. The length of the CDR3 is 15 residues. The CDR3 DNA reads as TGTGCCAGCACAGGACAACAATTCTCTGGAAACACCATATATTTT. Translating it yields CASTGQQFSGNTIYF.

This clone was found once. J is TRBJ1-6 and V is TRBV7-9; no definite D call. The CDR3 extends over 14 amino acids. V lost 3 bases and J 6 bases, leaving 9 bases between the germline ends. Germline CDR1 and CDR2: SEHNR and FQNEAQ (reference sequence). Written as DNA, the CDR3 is TGTGCCAGCAGCTTTCCACACCTTAATTCACCCCTCCACTTT. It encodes CASSFPHLNSPLHF.

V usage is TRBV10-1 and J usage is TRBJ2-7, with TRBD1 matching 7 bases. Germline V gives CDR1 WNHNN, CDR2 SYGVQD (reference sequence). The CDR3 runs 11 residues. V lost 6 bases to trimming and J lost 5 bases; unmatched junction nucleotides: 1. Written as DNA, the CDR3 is TGCGCCAGCAGCAGGGGGAACGAGCAGTACTTC. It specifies CASSRGNEQYF.